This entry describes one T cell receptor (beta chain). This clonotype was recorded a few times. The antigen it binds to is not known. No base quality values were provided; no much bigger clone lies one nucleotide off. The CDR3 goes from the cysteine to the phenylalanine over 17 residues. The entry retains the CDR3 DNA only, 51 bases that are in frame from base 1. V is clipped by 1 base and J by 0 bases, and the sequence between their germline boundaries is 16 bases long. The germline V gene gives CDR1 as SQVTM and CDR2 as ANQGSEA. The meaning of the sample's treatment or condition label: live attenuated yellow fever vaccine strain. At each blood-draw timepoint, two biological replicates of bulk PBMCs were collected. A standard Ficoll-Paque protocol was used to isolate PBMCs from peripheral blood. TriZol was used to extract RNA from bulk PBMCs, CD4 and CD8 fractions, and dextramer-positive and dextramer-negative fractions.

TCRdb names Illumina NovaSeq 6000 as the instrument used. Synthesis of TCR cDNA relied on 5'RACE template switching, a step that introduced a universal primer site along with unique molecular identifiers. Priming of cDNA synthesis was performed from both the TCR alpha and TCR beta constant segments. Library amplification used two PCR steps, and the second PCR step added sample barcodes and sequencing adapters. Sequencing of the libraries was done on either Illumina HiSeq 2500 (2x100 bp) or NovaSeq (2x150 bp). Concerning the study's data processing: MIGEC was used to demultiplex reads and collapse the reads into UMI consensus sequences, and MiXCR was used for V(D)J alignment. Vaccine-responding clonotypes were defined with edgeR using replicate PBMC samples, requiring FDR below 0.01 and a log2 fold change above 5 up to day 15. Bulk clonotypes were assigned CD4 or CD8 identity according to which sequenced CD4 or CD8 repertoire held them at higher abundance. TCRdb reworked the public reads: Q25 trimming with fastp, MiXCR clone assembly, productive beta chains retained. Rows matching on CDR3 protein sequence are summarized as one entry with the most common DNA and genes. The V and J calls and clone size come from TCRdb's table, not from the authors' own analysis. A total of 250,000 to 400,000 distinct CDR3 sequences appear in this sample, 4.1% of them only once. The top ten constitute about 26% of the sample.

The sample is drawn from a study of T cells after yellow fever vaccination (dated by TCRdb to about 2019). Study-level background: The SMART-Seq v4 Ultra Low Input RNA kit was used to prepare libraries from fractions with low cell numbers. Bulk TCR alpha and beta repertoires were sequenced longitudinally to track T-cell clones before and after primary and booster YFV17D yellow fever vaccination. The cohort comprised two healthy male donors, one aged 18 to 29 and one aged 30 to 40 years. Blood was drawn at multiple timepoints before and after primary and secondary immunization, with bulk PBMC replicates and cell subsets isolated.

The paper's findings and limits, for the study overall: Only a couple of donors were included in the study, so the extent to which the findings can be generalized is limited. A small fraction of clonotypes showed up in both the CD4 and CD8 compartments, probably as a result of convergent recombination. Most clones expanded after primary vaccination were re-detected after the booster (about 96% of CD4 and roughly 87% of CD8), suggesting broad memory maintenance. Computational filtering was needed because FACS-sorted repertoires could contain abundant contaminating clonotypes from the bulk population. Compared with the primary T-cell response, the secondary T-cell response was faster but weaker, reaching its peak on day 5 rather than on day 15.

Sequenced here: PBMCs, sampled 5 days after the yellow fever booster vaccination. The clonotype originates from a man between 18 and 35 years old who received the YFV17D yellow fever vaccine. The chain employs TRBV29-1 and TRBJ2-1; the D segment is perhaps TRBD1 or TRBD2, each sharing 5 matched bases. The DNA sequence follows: TGCAGCGTTGAAGGGCTTGAGGGGCGGAGCTCCTACAATGAGCAGTTCTTC. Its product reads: CSVEGLEGRSSYNEQFF.